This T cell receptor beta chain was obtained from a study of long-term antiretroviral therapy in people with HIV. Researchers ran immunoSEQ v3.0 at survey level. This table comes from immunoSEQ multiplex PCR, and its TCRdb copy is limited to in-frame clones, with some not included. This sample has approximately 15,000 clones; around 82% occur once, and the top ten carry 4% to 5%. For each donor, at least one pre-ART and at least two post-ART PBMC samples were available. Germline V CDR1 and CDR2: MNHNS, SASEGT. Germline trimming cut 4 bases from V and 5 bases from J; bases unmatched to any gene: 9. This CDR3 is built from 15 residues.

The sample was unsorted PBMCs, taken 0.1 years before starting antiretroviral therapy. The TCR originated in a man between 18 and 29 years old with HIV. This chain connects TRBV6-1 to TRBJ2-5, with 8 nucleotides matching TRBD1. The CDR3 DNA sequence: TGTGCCAGCAGTGCTGGGACAGGACTGTCGGAGACCCAGTACTTC. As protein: CASSAGTGLSETQYF.